Reported below is one T cell receptor (beta chain). Any gene name here is a mouse gene name. The read halts 1 residue ahead of the CDR3 end, with the missing end drawn from the germline J gene. Sequencing of TCRbeta CDR3 at survey depth gave sequences and template counts. Generated by immunoSEQ multiplex PCR, the TCRdb table keeps only in-frame clones and is missing some. The data hold approximately 22,000 clones, with approximately 72% observed a single time. This specimen belongs to a study of tissue T cells after allogeneic stem cell transplantation. Germline V gene sequence: CDR1 GFQATS, CDR2 STVNSAI. Trimming took off 0 bases at V and 3 bases at J, with 14 bases between the two ends. The CDR3 runs to 16 residues.

The genes are TRBV20 and TRBJ1-4; D may be TRBD1 (6 bases). Sequenced: spleen. This clonotype originated in a female BALB/c mouse in good health. These mice share the MHC haplotype H2-d. The CDR3 spells CGARDHGGAANERLFF. The part of the CDR3 DNA that was read is TGTGGTGCTAGGGATCACGGGGGCGCCGCCAACGAAAGATTATTT.